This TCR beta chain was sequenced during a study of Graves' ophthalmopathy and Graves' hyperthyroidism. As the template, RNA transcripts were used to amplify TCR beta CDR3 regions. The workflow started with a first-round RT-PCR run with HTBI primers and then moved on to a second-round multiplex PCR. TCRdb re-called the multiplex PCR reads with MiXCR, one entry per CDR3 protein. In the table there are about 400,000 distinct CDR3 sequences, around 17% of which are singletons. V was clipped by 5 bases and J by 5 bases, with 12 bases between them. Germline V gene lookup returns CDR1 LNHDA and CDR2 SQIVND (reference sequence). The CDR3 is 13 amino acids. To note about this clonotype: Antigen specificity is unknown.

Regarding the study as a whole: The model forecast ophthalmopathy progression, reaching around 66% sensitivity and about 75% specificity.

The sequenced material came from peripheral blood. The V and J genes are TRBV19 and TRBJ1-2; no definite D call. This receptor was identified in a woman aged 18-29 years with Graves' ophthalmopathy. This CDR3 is CASSYGIRYGYTF. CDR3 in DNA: TGTGCCAGTAGTTATGGCATTAGGTATGGCTACACCTTC.